This T cell receptor (beta chain) stems from a study of human T cells and chemical hapten exposure. Whole-study findings and limits: TCRs above 1 in 1000 frequency stayed constant with DPC sensitization.

TCRdb analysed the RACE reads with MiXCR anew, one entry per CDR3 protein. This sample has 300,000 to 350,000 distinct CDR3 sequences, with around 7% found just once. A few counts support this clonotype. Its target is unknown. The germline gives CDR1 DFQATT, CDR2 SNEGSKA (reference sequence). V gave up 3 bases and J gave up 3 bases, with 22 bases separating them. There are 17 residues in the CDR3. Sample time point: patch test 1, 2 weeks after DPC sensitization. The treatment is: therapeutic diphenylcyclopropenone sensitization with weekly scalp DPC. Alopecia patients, 18 to 70 years old and DPC-suitable, served as donors.

This TCR derives from a woman in her late teens or twenties with alopecia areata. Some clones in this sample may be carry-over from other donors' samples. This chain links TRBV20-1 with TRBJ2-3, with D possibly being TRBD1 (5 bases). Sample: whole blood, taken in connection with sensitization to the hapten diphenylcyclopropenone (DPC). CDR3 sequence reads: CSASSPPGRESTDTQYF. CDR3 nucleotide sequence: TGCAGTGCTAGTTCCCCTCCTGGCAGGGAATCTACAGATACGCAGTATTTT.